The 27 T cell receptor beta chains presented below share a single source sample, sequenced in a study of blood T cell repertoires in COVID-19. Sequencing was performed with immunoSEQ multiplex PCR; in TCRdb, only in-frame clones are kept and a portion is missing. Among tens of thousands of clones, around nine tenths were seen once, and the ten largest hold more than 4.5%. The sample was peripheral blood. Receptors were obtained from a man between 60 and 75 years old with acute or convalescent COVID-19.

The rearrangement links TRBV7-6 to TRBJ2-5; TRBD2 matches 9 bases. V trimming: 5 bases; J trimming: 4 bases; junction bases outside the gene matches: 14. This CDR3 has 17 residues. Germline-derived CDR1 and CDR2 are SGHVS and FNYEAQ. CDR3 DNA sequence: TGTGCCAGCAGCCCCAGAGAGGCGGGGGGGCAAGGAGAGACCCAGTACTTC. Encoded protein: CASSPREAGGQGETQYF.

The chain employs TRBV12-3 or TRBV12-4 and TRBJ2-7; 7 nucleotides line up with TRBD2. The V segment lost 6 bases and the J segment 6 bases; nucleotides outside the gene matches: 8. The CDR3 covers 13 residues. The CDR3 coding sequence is TGTGCCAGCAGGATCGGGGGGAGGGGCGAGCAGTACTTC. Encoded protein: CASRIGGRGEQYF.

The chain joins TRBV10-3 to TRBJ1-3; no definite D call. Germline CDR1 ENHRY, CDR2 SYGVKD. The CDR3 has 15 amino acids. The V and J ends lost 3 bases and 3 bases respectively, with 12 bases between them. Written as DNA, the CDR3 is TGTGCCATCAGTGAAGCCACCTTAAATGGAAACACCATATATTTT. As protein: CAISEATLNGNTIYF.

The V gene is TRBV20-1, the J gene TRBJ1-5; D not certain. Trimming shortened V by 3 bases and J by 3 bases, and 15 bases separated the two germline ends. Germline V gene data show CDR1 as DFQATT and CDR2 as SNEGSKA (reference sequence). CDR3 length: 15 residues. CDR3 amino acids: CSASRGSAINQPQHF. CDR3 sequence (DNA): TGCAGTGCTAGTCGAGGGTCCGCTATCAATCAGCCCCAGCATTTT.

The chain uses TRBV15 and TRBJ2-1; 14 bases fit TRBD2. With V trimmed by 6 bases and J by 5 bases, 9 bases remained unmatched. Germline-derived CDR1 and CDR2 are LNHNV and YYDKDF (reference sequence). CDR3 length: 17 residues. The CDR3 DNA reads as TGTGCCACCAGTATGACTAGCGGGGGGGCCGCCCACAATGAGCAGTTCTTC. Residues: CATSMTSGGAAHNEQFF.

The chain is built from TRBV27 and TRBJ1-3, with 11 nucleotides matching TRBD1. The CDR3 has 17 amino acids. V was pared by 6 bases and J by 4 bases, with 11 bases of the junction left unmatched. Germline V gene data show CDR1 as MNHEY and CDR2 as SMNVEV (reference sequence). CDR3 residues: CASSPLGTGGIGNTIYF. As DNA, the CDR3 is TGTGCCAGCAGCCCCCTGGGGACAGGGGGGATCGGAAACACCATATATTTT.

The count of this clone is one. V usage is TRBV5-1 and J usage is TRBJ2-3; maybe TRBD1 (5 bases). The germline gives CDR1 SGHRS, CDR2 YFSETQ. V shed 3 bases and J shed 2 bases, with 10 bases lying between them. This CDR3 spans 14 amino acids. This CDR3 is CASSWGQATDTQYF. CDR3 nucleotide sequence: TGCGCCAGCAGCTGGGGCCAGGCCACAGATACGCAGTATTTT. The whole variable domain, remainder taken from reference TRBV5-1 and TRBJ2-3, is KAGVTQTPRYLIKTRGQQVTLSCSPISGHRSVSWYQQTPGQGLQFLFEYFSETQRNKGNFPGRFSGRQFSNSRSEMNVSTLELGDSALYLCASSWGQATDTQYFGPGTRLTVL.

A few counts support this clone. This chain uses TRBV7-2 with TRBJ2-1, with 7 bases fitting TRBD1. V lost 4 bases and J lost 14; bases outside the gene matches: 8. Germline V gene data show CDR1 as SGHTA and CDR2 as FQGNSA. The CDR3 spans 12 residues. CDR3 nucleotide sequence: TGTGCCAGCAGCTCAGACAGGGTAGTTGAGTTCTTC. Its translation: CASSSDRVVEFF.

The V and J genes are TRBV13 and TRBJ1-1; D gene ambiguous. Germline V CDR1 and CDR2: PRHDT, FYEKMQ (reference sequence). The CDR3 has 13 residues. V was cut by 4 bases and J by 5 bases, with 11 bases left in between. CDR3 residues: CASSSGLLTEAFF. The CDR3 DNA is TGTGCCAGCAGCTCCGGACTGCTTACTGAAGCTTTCTTT.

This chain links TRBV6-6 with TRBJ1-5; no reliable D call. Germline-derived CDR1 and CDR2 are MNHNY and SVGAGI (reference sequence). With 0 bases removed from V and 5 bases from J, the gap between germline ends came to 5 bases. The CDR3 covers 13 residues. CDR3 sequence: CASSYSQDQPQHF. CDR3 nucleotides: TGTGCCAGCAGTTACTCCCAGGATCAGCCCCAGCATTTT.

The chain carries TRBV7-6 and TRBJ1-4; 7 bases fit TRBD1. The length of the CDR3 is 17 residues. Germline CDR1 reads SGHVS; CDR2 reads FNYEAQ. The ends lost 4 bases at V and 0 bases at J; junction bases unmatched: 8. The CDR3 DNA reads TGTGCCAGCAGCTCCTTGACAGGGCTTGCAACTAATGAAAAACTGTTTTTT. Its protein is CASSSLTGLATNEKLFF.

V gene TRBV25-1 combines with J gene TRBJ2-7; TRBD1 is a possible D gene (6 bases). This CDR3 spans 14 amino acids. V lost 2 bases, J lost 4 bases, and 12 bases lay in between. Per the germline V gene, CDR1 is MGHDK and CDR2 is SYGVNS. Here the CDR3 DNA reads TGTGCCAGCAGTGAAGGTAGGACAGTGTACGAGCAGTACTTC. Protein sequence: CASSEGRTVYEQYF.

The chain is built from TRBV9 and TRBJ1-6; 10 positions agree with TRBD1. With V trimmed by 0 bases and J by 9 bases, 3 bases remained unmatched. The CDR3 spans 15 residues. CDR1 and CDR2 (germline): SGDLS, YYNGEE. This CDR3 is CASSVGGDRGSPLHF. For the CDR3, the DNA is TGTGCCAGCAGCGTAGGAGGGGACAGGGGTTCACCCCTCCACTTT.

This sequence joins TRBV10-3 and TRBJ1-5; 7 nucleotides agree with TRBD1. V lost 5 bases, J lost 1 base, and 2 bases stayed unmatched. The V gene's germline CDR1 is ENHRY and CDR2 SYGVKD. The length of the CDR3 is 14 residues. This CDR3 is CAISKGASNQPQHF. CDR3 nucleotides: TGTGCCATCAGTAAGGGGGCAAGCAATCAGCCCCAGCATTTT.

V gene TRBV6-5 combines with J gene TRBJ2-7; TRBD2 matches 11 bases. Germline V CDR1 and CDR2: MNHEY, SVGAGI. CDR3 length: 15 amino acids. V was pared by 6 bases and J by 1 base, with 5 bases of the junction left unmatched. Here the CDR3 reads CASSLSGGGSYEQYF. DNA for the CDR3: TGTGCCAGCAGCCTTAGCGGGGGGGGGTCCTACGAGCAGTACTTC.

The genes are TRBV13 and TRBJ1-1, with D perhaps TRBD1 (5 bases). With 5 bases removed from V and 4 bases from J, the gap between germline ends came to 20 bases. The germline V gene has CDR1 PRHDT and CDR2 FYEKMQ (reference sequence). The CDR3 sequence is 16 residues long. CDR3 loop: CASSTNHQGGSTEAFF. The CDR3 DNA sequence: TGTGCCAGCAGCACAAATCACCAGGGTGGTTCCACTGAAGCTTTCTTT.

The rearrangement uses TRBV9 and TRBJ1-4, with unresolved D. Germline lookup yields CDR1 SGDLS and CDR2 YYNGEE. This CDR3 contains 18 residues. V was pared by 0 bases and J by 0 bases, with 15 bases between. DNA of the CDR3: TGTGCCAGCAGCGTAGCGGTTAACCGCCATGCAACTAATGAAAAACTGTTTTTT. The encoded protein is CASSVAVNRHATNEKLFF.

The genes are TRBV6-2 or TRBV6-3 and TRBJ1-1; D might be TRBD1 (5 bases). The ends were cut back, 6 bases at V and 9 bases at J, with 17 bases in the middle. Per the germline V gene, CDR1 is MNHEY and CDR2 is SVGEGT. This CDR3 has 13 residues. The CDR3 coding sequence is TGTGCCAGCAGCTCAGACATCGCAGGGAAAGCTTTCTTT. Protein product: CASSSDIAGKAFF.

CDR3 DNA: TGCAGCGCTTCGACAGGGAACTATGGCTACACCTTC. It specifies CSASTGNYGYTF. This chain links TRBV29-1 with TRBJ1-2, with 7 bases identical to TRBD1. With V trimmed by 7 bases and J by 2 bases, 4 bases remained unmatched. In germline, CDR1 is SQVTM, CDR2 ANQGSEA. CDR3 length: 12 residues.

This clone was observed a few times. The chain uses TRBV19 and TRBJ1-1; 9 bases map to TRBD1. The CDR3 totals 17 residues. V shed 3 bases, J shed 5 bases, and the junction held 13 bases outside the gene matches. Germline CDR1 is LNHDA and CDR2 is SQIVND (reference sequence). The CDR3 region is CASSMVGPGQGYTEAFF. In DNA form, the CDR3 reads TGTGCCAGTAGTATGGTAGGACCGGGACAGGGATATACTGAAGCTTTCTTT. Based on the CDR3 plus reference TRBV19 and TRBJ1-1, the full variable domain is DGGITQSPKYLFRKEGQNVTLSCEQNLNHDAMYWYRQDPGQGLRLIYYSQIVNDFQKGDIAEGYSVSREKKESFPLTVTSAQKNPTAFYLCASSMVGPGQGYTEAFFGQGTRLTVV.

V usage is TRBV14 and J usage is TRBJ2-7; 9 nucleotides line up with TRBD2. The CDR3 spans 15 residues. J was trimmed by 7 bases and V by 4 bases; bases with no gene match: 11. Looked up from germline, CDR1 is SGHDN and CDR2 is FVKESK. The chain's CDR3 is CASSPEVAGEVEQYF. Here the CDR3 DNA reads TGTGCCAGCAGCCCCGAGGTAGCGGGGGAGGTTGAGCAGTACTTC.

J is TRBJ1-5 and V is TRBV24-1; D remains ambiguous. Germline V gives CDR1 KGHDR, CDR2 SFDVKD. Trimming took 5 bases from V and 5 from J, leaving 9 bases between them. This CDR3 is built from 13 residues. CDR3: CATSGGLDQPQHF. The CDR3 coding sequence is TGTGCCACCAGTGGAGGGCTGGATCAGCCCCAGCATTTT.

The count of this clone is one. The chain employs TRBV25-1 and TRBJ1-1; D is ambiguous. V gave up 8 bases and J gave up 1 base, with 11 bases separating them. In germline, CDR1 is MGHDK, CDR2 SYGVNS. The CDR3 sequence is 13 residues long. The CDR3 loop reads CASRVTQNTEAFF. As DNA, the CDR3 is TGTGCCAGCCGTGTTACTCAGAACACTGAAGCTTTCTTT.

CDR3 nucleotide sequence: TGTGCCAGCAGTTCCCCCTTAGGGGCCAGCACAGATACGCAGTATTTT. This translates into CASSSPLGASTDTQYF. The chain employs TRBV28 and TRBJ2-3; weak D call: TRBD1 (5 bases). The ends were cut back, 4 bases at V and 0 bases at J, with 14 bases in the middle. The CDR3 runs to 16 residues. The germline gives CDR1 MDHEN, CDR2 SYDVKM.

CDR3 in amino acids: CASRRFNTYNEQFF. Here the CDR3 DNA reads TGTGCCAGCCGCAGGTTCAACACCTACAATGAGCAGTTCTTC. V and J are TRBV27 and TRBJ2-1; D unclear. Germline CDR1 and CDR2: MNHEY and SMNVEV (reference sequence). CDR3 size: 14 residues. V was pared by 8 bases and J by 2 bases, with 13 bases between.

The CDR3 spells CATRERRGRDEQYF. CDR3 bases: TGTGCCACCCGCGAGAGGCGGGGGAGGGACGAGCAGTACTTC. The chain links TRBV2 to TRBJ2-7, with TRBD2 identical over 7 bases. CDR1 and CDR2 from the germline V gene are SNHLY and FYNNEI. The V gene end was trimmed by 10 bases and the J gene end by 5 bases; junction bases not matched to a gene: 14. CDR3 length: 14 amino acids.

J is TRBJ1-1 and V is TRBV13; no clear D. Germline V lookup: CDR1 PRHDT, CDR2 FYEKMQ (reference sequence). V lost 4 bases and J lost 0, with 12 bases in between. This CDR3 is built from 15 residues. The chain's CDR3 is CASSSSENMNTEAFF. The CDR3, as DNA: TGTGCCAGCAGCTCATCAGAAAACATGAACACTGAAGCTTTCTTT.